This T cell receptor (beta chain) derives from a study of blood T cell repertoires in COVID-19 (dated by TCRdb to the early 2020s). Notes on the research overall: Samples from collaborators originated in the United States, Italy and Spain and spanned both the acute and convalescent phases of COVID-19. The prospective study material was composed of cDNA or gDNA derived from T cells, B-cell-depleted T cells, or PBMCs. Deeply sampled blood TCRbeta repertoires from subjects exposed to, actively infected with, or recovered from COVID-19 were included in the dataset. The repertoires were released in a freely available public database intended as a resource for research on the immune response to SARS-CoV-2. Samples came from the ongoing ImmuneRACE study (first 160 participants) plus 1,254 subjects from 6 global collaborators. Nearly every sample came with metadata listing a de-identified subject ID, COVID-19 status, age in years and sex. Where available, HLA class I and class II types were taken from metadata supplied by the sample provider and were not determined by assay-based typing. Summary of the overall study and its limitations: Clinical and demographic metadata were provided uncurated, with the amount varying by source and participant.

The CDR3 runs 14 amino acids, cysteine and phenylalanine included. Here the CDR3 DNA is all that survives: 42 bases in frame from base 1. Compared with germline, V lacks 5 bases and J lacks 10 bases; bases without a gene match: 8. In the germline V gene (reference sequence), CDR1 corresponds to DFQATT and CDR2 to SNEGSKA. The immunoSEQ Assay, a bias-controlled multiplex PCR, was used to amplify TCRbeta CDR3 regions from genomic DNA. The published analysis was carried out like this. The number of nucleated cells in each sample was estimated from the amplification of reference gene primers within the assay. Sequence reads were collapsed and filtered to measure the absolute abundance of every unique TCRbeta CDR3 rearrangement. For each sample, productive Simpson clonality was calculated as the square root of Simpson's diversity index across productive rearrangements. TCRdb's version of the immuneACCESS table is confined to in-frame rearrangements and falls short of the full clone set. An unresolved V gene accounts for under half of the shortfall where checked; the remainder is of unknown origin. V and J calls and clone size are given by that table; D and trimming were obtained from the DNA. For this sample there are fewer than 300,000 clones; about 89% appear just once. The top ten clones comprise approximately 1.6% of the sample.

A second Seattle source provided samples from volunteer blood donors who had recovered from COVID-19. Whole blood was collected in K2EDTA tubes by collaborating institutions according to the institutions' own protocols. For TCRbeta analysis, collaborator samples were shipped as frozen whole blood, as isolated PBMCs, or as DNA extracted from either sample type. On this clone itself: Its cognate antigen has yet to be identified. Base qualities are not recorded, but no much larger clone differs from it by a single base.

This TCR was recovered from a woman in her thirties or forties who had recovered from COVID-19. What was sequenced was peripheral blood. The chain is made from TRBV20-1 and TRBJ1-6, with 10 middle bases fitting TRBD1. The CDR3 protein: CSAGGTGVPSPLHF. The DNA reads as follows: TGCAGTGCTGGTGGGACAGGGGTGCCCTCACCCCTCCACTTT.